A single sample is the source of the 5 T cell receptor beta chains below, sequenced in a study of cytomegalovirus exposure and HLA in healthy donors. Some clones are missing from TCRdb's copy, which holds only in-frame ones; the method was immunoSEQ multiplex PCR. The table has 200,000 or so clones, 84% seen once. Specimen: PBMCs. The receptors shown here come from a man between 18 and 35 years old in good health and CMV-seropositive.

The rearrangement joins TRBV6-5 to TRBJ2-7; D perhaps matches TRBD1 (5 bases). Per the germline V gene, CDR1 is MNHEY and CDR2 is SVGAGI. Trimming removed 6 bases from V and 0 bases from J, with 9 bases in between. The CDR3 sequence is 13 residues long. CDR3 DNA: TGTGCCAGCAGCCTAGGGGTCTCCTACGAGCAGTACTTC. This sequence encodes CASSLGVSYEQYF.

V gene TRBV28 combines with J gene TRBJ1-4; 8 nucleotides align to TRBD1. V was clipped by 4 bases and J by 7 bases; unmatched bases: 5. The CDR3 totals 14 residues. The germline CDR1 and CDR2 sequences are MDHEN and SYDVKM. CDR3 coding DNA: TGTGCCAGCAGTTGGACAGGGACGGGTGAAAAACTGTTTTTT. Its protein product is CASSWTGTGEKLFF. Using reference TRBV28 and TRBJ1-4 for the parts outside the CDR3, the full variable domain is DVKVTQSSRYLVKRTGEKVFLECVQDMDHENMFWYRQDPGLGLRLIYFSYDVKMKEKGDIPEGYSVSREKKERFSLILESASTNQTSMYLCASSWTGTGEKLFFGSGTQLSVL.

J is TRBJ2-7 and V is TRBV5-6; possible D gene TRBD2, 6 bases. The germline CDR1 and CDR2 sequences are SGHDT and YYEEEE. Trimming cost V 1 base and J 1 base, with 18 bases left between them. The CDR3 runs 17 residues. The CDR3 DNA reads as TGTGCCAGCAGCTTGTTTTTGAGGGCGGGACTGTCCTACGAGCAGTACTTC. Translated, it gives CASSLFLRAGLSYEQYF.

V and J are TRBV5-1 and TRBJ2-7, with TRBD1 identical over 7 bases. CDR3 length: 15 amino acids. Germline CDR1 reads SGHRS; CDR2 reads YFSETQ. J was trimmed by 4 bases and V by 0 bases; bases with no gene match: 7. The CDR3, as DNA: TGCGCCAGCAGCTTGGCTGGGACAGCAATTTACGAGCAGTACTTC. Translated: CASSLAGTAIYEQYF.

The rearrangement uses TRBV28 and TRBJ1-2; no clear D. V gave up 4 bases and J gave up 4 bases, with 16 bases separating them. Germline CDR1 MDHEN, CDR2 SYDVKM. This CDR3 is built from 15 residues. The CDR3 here is CASSSPWEGPYGYTF. The CDR3 DNA sequence: TGTGCCAGCAGTTCCCCGTGGGAGGGCCCCTATGGCTACACCTTC.